The entry that follows covers one T cell receptor (beta chain) sequence. The antigen remains unidentified. The PCR contained 60 Vbeta and 13 Jbeta primers. TCRdb's table, derived via immunoSEQ multiplex PCR, lists solely in-frame clones and lacks some. In the table there are some 180,000 clones, 70% to 80% of which are singletons. This sample is part of a study of cytomegalovirus exposure and HLA in healthy donors. Trimming took 3 bases from V and 0 from J, leaving 9 bases between them. The CDR3 covers 14 residues. CDR1 and CDR2 from the germline V gene are MNHEY and SVGAGI. Whole-study results and caveats: A few V segments could not be told apart, such as TRBV6-2 and TRBV6-3, and were left out. Donor immune exposure was known only as CMV serostatus.

The specimen was PBMCs. The origin of this receptor is a woman aged 60-70 years in good health and CMV-seropositive. V and J are TRBV6-5 and TRBJ2-7; D gene uncertain. The CDR3 reads CASSYTQNSYEQYF. The CDR3 region has the DNA TGTGCCAGCAGTTATACCCAGAACTCCTACGAGCAGTACTTC.